This TCR beta chain was recovered during a study of response to subunit inactivated influenza vaccine. Overall study results and limits: Authors proposed each seasonal influenza vaccination draws in few new T cells.

The V gene's germline CDR1 is SGHDT and CDR2 YYEEEE. The germline V and J ends were trimmed by 3 bases and 1 base, with 11 bases remaining between them. The CDR3 has 15 residues. MiXCR was run by TCRdb on the RT-PCR reads, yielding one entry per CDR3 protein. The repertoire holds 800,000 or so distinct CDR3 sequences, with less than 25% as singletons. This clonotype was observed a handful of times. Its matching antigen is unknown. Sequencing was performed on PBMCs from blood, taken more than 4 days after vaccination. This TCR came from a man in his fifties who received an inactivated influenza vaccine. This chain joins TRBV5-6 and TRBJ2-1; possible D gene TRBD1, 5 bases. Here the CDR3 reads CASSSTGPSYNEQFF. Written as DNA, the CDR3 is TGTGCCAGCAGCTCCACAGGCCCTTCCTACAATGAGCAGTTCTTC.